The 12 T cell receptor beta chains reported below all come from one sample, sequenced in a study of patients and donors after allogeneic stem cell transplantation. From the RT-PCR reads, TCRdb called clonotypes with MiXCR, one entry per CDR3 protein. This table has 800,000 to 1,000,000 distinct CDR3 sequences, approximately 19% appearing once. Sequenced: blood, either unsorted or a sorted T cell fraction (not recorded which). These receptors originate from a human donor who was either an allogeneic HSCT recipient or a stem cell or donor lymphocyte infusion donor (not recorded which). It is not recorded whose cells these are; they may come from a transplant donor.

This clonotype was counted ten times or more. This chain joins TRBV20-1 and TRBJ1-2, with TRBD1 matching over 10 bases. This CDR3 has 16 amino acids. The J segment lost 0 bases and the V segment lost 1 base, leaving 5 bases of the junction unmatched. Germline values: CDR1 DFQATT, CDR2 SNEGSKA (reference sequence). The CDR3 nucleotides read TGCAGTGCTAGAGGTCGGGACAGGGGAGCTAACTATGGCTACACCTTC. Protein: CSARGRDRGANYGYTF.

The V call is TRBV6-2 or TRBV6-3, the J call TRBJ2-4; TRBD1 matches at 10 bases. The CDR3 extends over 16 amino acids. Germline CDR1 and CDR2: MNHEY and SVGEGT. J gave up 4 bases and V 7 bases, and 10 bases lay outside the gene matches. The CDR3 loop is CASTAGTGVSKNIQYF. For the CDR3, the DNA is TGTGCCAGCACCGCTGGGACAGGGGTTTCAAAAAACATTCAGTACTTC.

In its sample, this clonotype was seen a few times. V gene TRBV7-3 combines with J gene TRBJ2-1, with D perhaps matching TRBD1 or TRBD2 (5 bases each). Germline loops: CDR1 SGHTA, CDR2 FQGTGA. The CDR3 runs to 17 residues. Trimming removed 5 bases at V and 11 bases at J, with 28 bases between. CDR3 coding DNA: TGTGCCAGCAGCCCCGAGGGCAGGGAGACCGCAAGGGAGAAGCAGTTCTTC. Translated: CASSPEGRETAREKQFF.

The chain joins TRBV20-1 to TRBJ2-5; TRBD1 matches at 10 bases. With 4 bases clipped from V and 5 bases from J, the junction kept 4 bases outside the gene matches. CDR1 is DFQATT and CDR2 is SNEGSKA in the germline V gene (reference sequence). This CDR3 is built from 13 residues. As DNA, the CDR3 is TGCAGTGCTACGGGACAGGGGTCGGAGACCCAGTACTTC. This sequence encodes CSATGQGSETQYF.

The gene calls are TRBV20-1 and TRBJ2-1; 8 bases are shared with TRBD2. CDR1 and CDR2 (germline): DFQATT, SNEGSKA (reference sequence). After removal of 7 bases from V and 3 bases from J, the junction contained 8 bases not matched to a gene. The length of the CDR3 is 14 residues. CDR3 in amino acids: CSVVLAGFYNEQFF. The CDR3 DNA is TGCAGTGTCGTTCTAGCGGGCTTCTACAATGAGCAGTTCTTC.

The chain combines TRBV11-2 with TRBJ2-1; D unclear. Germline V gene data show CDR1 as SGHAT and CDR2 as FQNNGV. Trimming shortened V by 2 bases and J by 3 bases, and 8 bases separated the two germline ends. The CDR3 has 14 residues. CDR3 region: CASSLQGYYNEQFF. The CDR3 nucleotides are TGTGCCAGCAGCTTACAAGGTTACTACAATGAGCAGTTCTTC.

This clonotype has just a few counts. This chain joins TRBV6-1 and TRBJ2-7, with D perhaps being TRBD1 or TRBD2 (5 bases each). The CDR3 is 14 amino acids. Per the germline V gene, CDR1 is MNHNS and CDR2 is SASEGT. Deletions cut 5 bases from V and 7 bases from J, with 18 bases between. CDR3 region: CASSPPSGRGEQYF. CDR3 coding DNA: TGTGCCAGCAGTCCCCCGTCGGGGCGCGGGGAGCAGTACTTC.

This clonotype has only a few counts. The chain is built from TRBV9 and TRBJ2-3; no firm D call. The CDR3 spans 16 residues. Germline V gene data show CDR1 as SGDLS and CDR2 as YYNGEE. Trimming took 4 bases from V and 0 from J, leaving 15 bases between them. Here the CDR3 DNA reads TGTGCCAGCAGCTACCTTGGGTCGACTAGCACAGATACGCAGTATTTT. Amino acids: CASSYLGSTSTDTQYF.

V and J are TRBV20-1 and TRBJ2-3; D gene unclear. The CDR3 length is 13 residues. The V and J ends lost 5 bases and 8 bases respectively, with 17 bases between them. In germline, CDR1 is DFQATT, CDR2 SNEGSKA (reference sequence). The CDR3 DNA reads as TGCAGTGCTGCCACCGGACCCTCAAGTACGCAGTATTTT. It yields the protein CSAATGPSSTQYF.

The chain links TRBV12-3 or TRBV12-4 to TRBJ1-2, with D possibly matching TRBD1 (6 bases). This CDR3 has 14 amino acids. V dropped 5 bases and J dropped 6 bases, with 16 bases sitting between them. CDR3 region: CASSPLQGRNGYTF. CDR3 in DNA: TGTGCCAGCAGTCCCCTACAGGGAAGAAATGGCTACACCTTC.

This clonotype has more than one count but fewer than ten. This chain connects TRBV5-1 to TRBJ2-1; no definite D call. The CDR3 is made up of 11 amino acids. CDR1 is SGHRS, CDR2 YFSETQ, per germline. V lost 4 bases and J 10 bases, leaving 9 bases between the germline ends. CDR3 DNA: TGCGCCAGCAGCCCGAACACGGAGCAGTTCTTC. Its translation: CASSPNTEQFF.

The DNA of the CDR3 is TGCGCCACCAAGACAGGGAGGCAGAACACTGAAGCTTTCTTT. This gives the protein CATKTGRQNTEAFF. This chain links TRBV5-1 with TRBJ1-1; TRBD1 agrees at 7 bases. The CDR3 has 14 residues. Germline trimming cut 9 bases from V and 1 base from J; bases unmatched to any gene: 9. Germline V CDR1 and CDR2: SGHRS, YFSETQ.